The 32 T cell receptor beta chains below come from one sample, sequenced in a study of T cell responses to AZD1222 COVID-19 vaccine. Libraries were prepared by immunoSEQ multiplex PCR; TCRdb keeps only in-frame clonotypes and omits some of them. The table lists about 110,000 clones, 81% of them singletons. The material sequenced was peripheral blood, taken on day 0 of AZD1222 vaccination. Receptors were obtained from an adult in good health.

The chain is built from TRBV10-2 and TRBJ1-1, with D possibly matching TRBD1 (6 bases). There are 14 residues in the CDR3. Trimming stripped 6 bases from V and 6 bases from J, with 17 bases between. Germline assignment: CDR1 WSHSY and CDR2 SAAADI. In nucleotides, the CDR3 is TGCGCCAGCAGGGCGAGGTCAGGGGTCCCTGAAGCTTTCTTT. Its protein product is CASRARSGVPEAFF.

The chain has TRBV6-5 and TRBJ2-1; D unclear. There are 16 residues in the CDR3. V was clipped by 0 bases and J by 1 base, with 10 bases between them. Germline V CDR1 and CDR2: MNHEY, SVGAGI. The CDR3 region is CASSYSIVGSYNEQFF. CDR3 DNA: TGTGCCAGCAGTTACTCGATTGTAGGGTCCTACAATGAGCAGTTCTTC.

By frequency in the sample, this clone is medium-sized (0.01 to 0.1%). The chain couples TRBV28 to TRBJ1-5; TRBD1 might be the D (6 bases). The CDR3 loop spans 14 amino acids. Trimming removed 7 bases at V and 5 bases at J, with 15 bases between. Germline V gene data show CDR1 as MDHEN and CDR2 as SYDVKM. For the CDR3, the DNA is TGTGCCAGCACCACAACAGGGTTTTATCAGCCCCAGCATTTT. Translation gives CASTTTGFYQPQHF. Together with reference TRBV28 and TRBJ1-5, the CDR3 gives the full variable domain: DVKVTQSSRYLVKRTGEKVFLECVQDMDHENMFWYRQDPGLGLRLIYFSYDVKMKEKGDIPEGYSVSREKKERFSLILESASTNQTSMYLCASTTTGFYQPQHFGDGTRLSIL.

The chain is built from TRBV9 and TRBJ1-1; the D is unclear. V lost 4 bases and J lost 4, with 14 bases in between. The CDR3 length is 14 residues. CDR1 and CDR2 (germline): SGDLS, YYNGEE. The CDR3 loop is CASSSPEGRTEAFF. The CDR3 DNA reads as TGTGCCAGCAGCAGCCCAGAGGGCCGCACTGAAGCTTTCTTT. Drawing the rest from reference TRBV9 and TRBJ1-1, the complete variable domain is DSGVTQTPKHLITATGQRVTLRCSPRSGDLSVYWYQQSLDQGLQFLIQYYNGEERAKGNILERFSAQQFPDLHSELNLSSLELGDSALYFCASSSPEGRTEAFFGQGTRLTVV.

The chain carries TRBV12-3 or TRBV12-4 and TRBJ1-1, with D hard to call. The length of the CDR3 is 12 residues. Deletions cut 3 bases from V and 4 bases from J, with 6 bases between. CDR3 amino acids: CASSFVATEAFF. The CDR3 DNA follows: TGTGCCAGCAGTTTTGTAGCCACTGAAGCTTTCTTT.

This rearrangement joins TRBV3-1 (or the pseudogene TRBV3-2) to TRBJ1-3, with D uncertain. V lost 3 bases and J lost 0, with 15 bases in between. Germline loops: CDR1 LGHDT, CDR2 YNNKEL (reference sequence). The CDR3 is 17 residues long. Here the CDR3 DNA reads TGTGCCAGCAGCCACGCGGGAGGGAGGCGCTCTGGAAACACCATATATTTT. Its translation: CASSHAGGRRSGNTIYF.

The V call is TRBV4-1, the J call TRBJ1-2, with D maybe TRBD1 (6 bases). V was shortened by 3 bases and J by 0 bases, with 11 bases between the two germline ends. CDR1 and CDR2 (germline): MGHRA, YSYEKL. The CDR3 extends over 15 amino acids. The chain's CDR3 is CASSQERQANYGYTF. The CDR3 DNA follows: TGCGCCAGCAGCCAGGAGAGACAGGCTAACTATGGCTACACCTTC.

This clone appeared once. V and J are TRBV12-3 or TRBV12-4 and TRBJ1-6; 8 positions match TRBD1. Trimming cost V 8 bases and J 8 bases; bases outside gene matches: 5. This CDR3 comprises 13 residues. The CDR3 nucleotides read TGTGCCAGCCGAGGACAGGGCCATTCACCCCTCCACTTT. This encodes CASRGQGHSPLHF.

This clone was counted a few times. V and J are TRBV7-2 and TRBJ2-3, with 7 bases matching TRBD2. The CDR3 runs to 17 residues. V gave up 1 base and J gave up 0 bases; unmatched junction bases: 7. The germline CDR1 and CDR2 sequences are SGHTA and FQGNSA. This chain's CDR3 is CASSLGGGVPSTDTQYF. The CDR3 DNA follows: TGTGCCAGCAGCTTAGGCGGGGGAGTACCTAGCACAGATACGCAGTATTTT. The full variable domain, in which reference TRBV7-2 and TRBJ2-3 provide the parts outside the CDR3, is GAGVSQSPSNKVTEKGKDVELRCDPISGHTALYWYRQSLGQGLEFLIYFQGNSAPDKSGLPSDRFSAERTGGSVSTLTIQRTQQEDSAVYLCASSLGGGVPSTDTQYFGPGTRLTVL.

V usage is TRBV2 and J usage is TRBJ2-5; 11 bases align to TRBD2. Looked up from germline, CDR1 is SNHLY and CDR2 is FYNNEI. V shed 2 bases, J shed 6 bases, and the junction held 5 bases outside the gene matches. This CDR3 is built from 15 residues. The DNA of the CDR3 is TGTGCCAGCAGTGAAAATAGCGGGAGGGTAAAGACCCAGTACTTC. Its protein is CASSENSGRVKTQYF.

This chain uses TRBV20-1 with TRBJ2-7, with D uncertain. This CDR3 comprises 11 residues. The V and J ends lost 6 bases and 6 bases respectively, with 12 bases between them. CDR1 is DFQATT and CDR2 is SNEGSKA in the germline V gene (reference sequence). CDR3 coding DNA: TGCAGTGCCCCCGCCCCCGGCGAGCAGTACTTC. It yields the protein CSAPAPGEQYF.

The chain couples TRBV2 to TRBJ2-2; the D is unclear. Trimming took off 8 bases at V and 7 bases at J, with 5 bases between the two ends. The CDR3 loop spans 10 amino acids. Looked up from germline, CDR1 is SNHLY and CDR2 is FYNNEI. CDR3 sequence reads: CASGDGELFF. DNA of the CDR3: TGTGCCAGCGGGGACGGGGAGCTGTTTTTT.

This chain links TRBV2 with TRBJ2-7; 7 positions match TRBD1. The germline V gene encodes CDR1 SNHLY and CDR2 FYNNEI. The CDR3 is 14 residues long. The ends lost 4 bases at V and 3 bases at J; junction bases unmatched: 6. DNA for the CDR3: TGTGCCAGCAGTGGACAGGGCCTTAACTACGAGCAGTACTTC. Translated, it gives CASSGQGLNYEQYF.

This clone was seen only a few times. The chain carries TRBV19 and TRBJ1-2, with D possibly being TRBD1 (5 bases). The CDR3 is 13 amino acids. CDR1 LNHDA and CDR2 SQIVND come from the germline V gene (reference sequence). Deletions cut 3 bases from V and 8 bases from J, with 13 bases between. Here the CDR3 DNA reads TGTGCCAGTAGTATCAAGGGGATTCGGGGCTACACCTTC. Protein sequence: CASSIKGIRGYTF.

The chain employs TRBV6-2 or TRBV6-3 and TRBJ2-7; D is uncertain. Trimming left V 8 bases short and J 0 bases short, with 14 bases between. The length of the CDR3 is 14 residues. Germline CDR1 is MNHEY and CDR2 is SVGEGT. The DNA for the CDR3 is TGTGCCAGCGGTTGGGGATCGAGCTCCTACGAGCAGTACTTC. Amino acids: CASGWGSSSYEQYF.

The chain carries TRBV28 and TRBJ2-7; 15 bases align to TRBD2. The V and J ends lost 3 bases and 3 bases, in that order; junction bases with no gene match: 18. The CDR3 has 21 residues. The germline V gene encodes CDR1 MDHEN and CDR2 SYDVKM. The CDR3, as DNA: TGTGCCAGCAGTTTGGATTTGGGACTAGCGGGAGGACCCAATTTTAACTACGAGCAGTACTTC. This encodes CASSLDLGLAGGPNFNYEQYF.

The rearrangement links TRBV7-9 to TRBJ2-5; the match to TRBD2 covers 9 bases. V lost 1 base to trimming and J lost 4 bases; unmatched junction nucleotides: 7. CDR1 and CDR2 (germline): SEHNR, FQNEAQ (reference sequence). This CDR3 region has 16 residues. The CDR3 DNA reads TGTGCCAGCAGCTTAGGAGCGGGGGGTTCGGGAGAGACCCAGTACTTC. Translating it yields CASSLGAGGSGETQYF.

The rearrangement links TRBV28 to TRBJ2-7, with 8 nucleotides matching TRBD1. V gave up 6 bases and J gave up 0 bases; unmatched junction bases: 4. Germline V gives CDR1 MDHEN, CDR2 SYDVKM. CDR3 length: 14 amino acids. CDR3 region: CASRPGQASYEQYF. The CDR3 DNA sequence: TGTGCCAGCAGACCGGGACAGGCCTCCTACGAGCAGTACTTC. Together with reference TRBV28 and TRBJ2-7, the CDR3 gives the full variable domain: DVKVTQSSRYLVKRTGEKVFLECVQDMDHENMFWYRQDPGLGLRLIYFSYDVKMKEKGDIPEGYSVSREKKERFSLILESASTNQTSMYLCASRPGQASYEQYFGPGTRLTVT.

This chain uses TRBV15 with TRBJ2-7; TRBD1 is a possible D gene (6 bases). Trimming cost V 1 base and J 2 bases, with 6 bases left between them. The CDR3 length is 13 residues. From germline, CDR1 is LNHNV and CDR2 YYDKDF (reference sequence). CDR3 in amino acids: CATSRGGPYEQYF. Written as DNA, the CDR3 is TGTGCCACCAGCAGAGGGGGGCCCTACGAGCAGTACTTC.

This clone has just a few counts. The chain joins TRBV30 to TRBJ2-2, with 10 bases identical to TRBD2. CDR3 length: 14 residues. The junction had 3 bases not matched to a gene; V was cut back by 2 bases and J by 6 bases. Germline V lookup: CDR1 GTSNPN, CDR2 SVGIG (reference sequence). The CDR3 loop is CAWSQAGGPGELFF. The CDR3 DNA sequence: TGTGCCTGGAGTCAAGCGGGGGGGCCCGGGGAGCTGTTTTTT.

DNA of the CDR3: TGTGCCAGCAGCTTCAGGCGGGGGGGGAACAATGAGCAGTTCTTC. Translating it yields CASSFRRGGNNEQFF. This sequence joins TRBV5-4 and TRBJ2-1, with 9 bases matching TRBD2. The germline CDR1 and CDR2 sequences are SGHNT and YYREEE (reference sequence). The V gene end was trimmed by 2 bases and the J gene end by 5 bases; junction bases not matched to a gene: 5. The CDR3 covers 15 residues.

The chain links TRBV7-2 to TRBJ1-6; D remains ambiguous. This CDR3 has 16 residues. Trimming shortened V by 1 base and J by 6 bases, and 13 bases separated the two germline ends. Germline assignment: CDR1 SGHTA and CDR2 FQGNSA. The CDR3 coding sequence is TGTGCCAGCAGCTTAGGAAACCGCATCTTTAATTCACCCCTCCACTTT. It codes for CASSLGNRIFNSPLHF.

The gene calls are TRBV6-5 and TRBJ1-2; TRBD1 matches at 9 bases. CDR3 length: 15 amino acids. Germline CDR1 reads MNHEY; CDR2 reads SVGAGI. The ends lost 6 bases at V and 2 bases at J; junction bases unmatched: 7. CDR3 loop: CASREGGTGNYGYTF. The DNA of the CDR3 is TGTGCCAGCAGGGAGGGCGGGACAGGGAACTATGGCTACACCTTC.

V gene TRBV5-1 combines with J gene TRBJ1-2; 11 bases match TRBD1. Germline V lookup: CDR1 SGHRS, CDR2 YFSETQ. V shed 3 bases and J 4 bases; nucleotides not matched to a gene: 5. The CDR3 covers 15 residues. The CDR3 coding sequence is TGCGCCAGCAGCTCTTCCGGGACAGGGGGCTATGGCTACACCTTC. Translated, it gives CASSSSGTGGYGYTF.

V usage is TRBV30 and J usage is TRBJ1-2; D is perhaps TRBD1 (5 bases). V was clipped by 5 bases and J by 4 bases, with 11 bases between them. Germline V lookup: CDR1 GTSNPN, CDR2 SVGIG (reference sequence). The CDR3 is 12 amino acids. DNA of the CDR3: TGTGCCTGGGCCCTCGACAGCTATGGCTACACCTTC. Translating it yields CAWALDSYGYTF.

The chain employs TRBV7-2 and TRBJ2-5; 8 bases match TRBD2. With 5 bases clipped from V and 5 bases from J, the junction kept 13 bases outside the gene matches. Germline-derived CDR1 and CDR2 are SGHTA and FQGNSA. The CDR3 spans 16 residues. The CDR3 coding sequence is TGTGCCAGCAGCCCTGGGGCGGGGGGATGGTGGGAGACCCAGTACTTC. It is translated as CASSPGAGGWWETQYF.

This clone turned up a few times. The J gene is TRBJ1-1, the V gene TRBV19, with D possibly matching TRBD1 (5 bases). Germline lookup yields CDR1 LNHDA and CDR2 SQIVND (reference sequence). V was trimmed by 6 bases and J by 4 bases, leaving 9 bases between them. The CDR3 length is 12 residues. CDR3 amino acids: CASRPGSTEAFF. CDR3 nucleotides: TGTGCCAGTAGACCAGGGAGCACTGAAGCTTTCTTT.

The rearrangement uses TRBV7-2 and TRBJ2-1; TRBD2 matches 11 bases. This CDR3 spans 15 amino acids. V shed 5 bases and J 7 bases; nucleotides not matched to a gene: 7. In germline, CDR1 is SGHTA, CDR2 FQGNSA. The CDR3 sequence is CASSRLAGGRNEQFF. In DNA, the CDR3 is TGTGCCAGCAGCCGCCTAGCGGGAGGACGAAATGAGCAGTTCTTC. The full variable domain, in which reference TRBV7-2 and TRBJ2-1 provide the parts outside the CDR3, is GAGVSQSPSNKVTEKGKDVELRCDPISGHTALYWYRQSLGQGLEFLIYFQGNSAPDKSGLPSDRFSAERTGGSVSTLTIQRTQQEDSAVYLCASSRLAGGRNEQFFGPGTRLTVL.

This clone was observed many times. The chain carries TRBV6-1 and TRBJ1-2, with D unresolved. Germline loops: CDR1 MNHNS, CDR2 SASEGT. Trimming removed 2 bases at V and 6 bases at J, with 13 bases between. The CDR3 covers 14 residues. DNA of the CDR3: TGTGCCAGCAGTGAACCTAGGATTAGGAATGGCTACACCTTC. This encodes CASSEPRIRNGYTF.

This rearrangement joins TRBV24-1 to TRBJ1-1; tentatively, D is TRBD1 (5 bases). V lost 4 bases and J lost 4, with 18 bases in between. Germline V gives CDR1 KGHDR, CDR2 SFDVKD. CDR3 length: 16 residues. The CDR3 bases are TGTGCCACCAGTGACCGGAGCGTGGGGGGGGGCACTGAAGCTTTCTTT. This gives the protein CATSDRSVGGGTEAFF.

The CDR3 region is CASSPDRGLGQPQHF. In nucleotides, the CDR3 is TGTGCCAGCAGTCCGGACAGGGGGCTGGGTCAGCCCCAGCATTTT. The chain is built from TRBV28 and TRBJ1-5; 11 bases agree with TRBD1. Losses at the gene ends were 5 bases for V and 6 bases for J; bases not matched to a gene: 6. CDR1 MDHEN and CDR2 SYDVKM come from the germline V gene. CDR3 size: 15 residues.

V and J are TRBV15 and TRBJ2-1; 7 positions agree with TRBD2. This CDR3 contains 18 residues. Per the germline V gene, CDR1 is LNHNV and CDR2 is YYDKDF (reference sequence). The J segment lost 2 bases and the V segment lost 0 bases, leaving 10 bases of the junction unmatched. CDR3: CATSRDPPSGTAYNEQFF. The CDR3 nucleotides are TGTGCCACCAGCAGAGATCCCCCTAGCGGCACAGCCTACAATGAGCAGTTCTTC.